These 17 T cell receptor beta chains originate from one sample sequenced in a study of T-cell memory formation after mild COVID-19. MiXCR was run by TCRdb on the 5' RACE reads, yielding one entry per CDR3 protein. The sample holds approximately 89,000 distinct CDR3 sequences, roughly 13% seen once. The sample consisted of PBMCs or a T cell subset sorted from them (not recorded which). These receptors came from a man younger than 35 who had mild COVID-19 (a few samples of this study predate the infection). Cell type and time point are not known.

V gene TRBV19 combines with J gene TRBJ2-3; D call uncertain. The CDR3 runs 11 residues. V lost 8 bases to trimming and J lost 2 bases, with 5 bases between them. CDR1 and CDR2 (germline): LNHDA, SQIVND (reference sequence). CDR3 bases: TGTGCCAGTCTGCTCACAGATACGCAGTATTTT. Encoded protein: CASLLTDTQYF.

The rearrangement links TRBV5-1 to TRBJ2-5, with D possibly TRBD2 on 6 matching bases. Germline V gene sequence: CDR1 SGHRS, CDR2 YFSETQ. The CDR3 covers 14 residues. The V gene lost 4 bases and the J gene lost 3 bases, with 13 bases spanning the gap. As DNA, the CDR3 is TGCGCCAGCAGCCAGCCGGACTACGAAGAGACCCAGTACTTC. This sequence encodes CASSQPDYEETQYF. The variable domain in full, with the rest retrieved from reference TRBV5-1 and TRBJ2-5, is KAGVTQTPRYLIKTRGQQVTLSCSPISGHRSVSWYQQTPGQGLQFLFEYFSETQRNKGNFPGRFSGRQFSNSRSEMNVSTLELGDSALYLCASSQPDYEETQYFGPGTRLLVL.

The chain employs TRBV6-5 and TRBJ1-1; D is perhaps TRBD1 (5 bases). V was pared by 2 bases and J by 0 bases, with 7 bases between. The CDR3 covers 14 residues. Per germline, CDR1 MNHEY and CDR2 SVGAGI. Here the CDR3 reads CASSYQGLNTEAFF. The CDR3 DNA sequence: TGTGCCAGCAGTTACCAGGGACTGAACACTGAAGCTTTCTTT.

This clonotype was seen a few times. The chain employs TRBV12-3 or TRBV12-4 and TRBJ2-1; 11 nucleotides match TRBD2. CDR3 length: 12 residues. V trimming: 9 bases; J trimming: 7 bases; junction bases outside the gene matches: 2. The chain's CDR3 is CASRLAGNEQFF. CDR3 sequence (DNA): TGTGCCAGTAGACTAGCGGGAAATGAGCAGTTCTTC.

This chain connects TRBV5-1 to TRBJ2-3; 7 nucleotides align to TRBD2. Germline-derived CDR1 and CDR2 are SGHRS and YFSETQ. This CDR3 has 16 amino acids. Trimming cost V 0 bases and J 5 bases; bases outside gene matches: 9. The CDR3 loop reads CASSLVPRGSVDTQYF. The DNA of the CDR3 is TGCGCCAGCAGCTTGGTGCCGCGGGGGTCCGTAGATACGCAGTATTTT.

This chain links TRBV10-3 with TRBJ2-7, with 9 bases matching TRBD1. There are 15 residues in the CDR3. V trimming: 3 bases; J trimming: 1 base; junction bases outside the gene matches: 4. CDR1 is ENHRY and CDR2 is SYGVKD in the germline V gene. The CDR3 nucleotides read TGTGCCATCAGTGAAGTGACAGGGGGGTCCTACGAGCAGTACTTC. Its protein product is CAISEVTGGSYEQYF.

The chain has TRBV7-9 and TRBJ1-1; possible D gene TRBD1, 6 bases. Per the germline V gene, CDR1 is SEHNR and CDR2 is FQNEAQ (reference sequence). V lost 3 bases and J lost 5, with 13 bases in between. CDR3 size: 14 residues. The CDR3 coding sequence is TGTGCCAGCAGCTTCGGGGGGCGAAGGACTGAAGCTTTCTTT. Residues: CASSFGGRRTEAFF.

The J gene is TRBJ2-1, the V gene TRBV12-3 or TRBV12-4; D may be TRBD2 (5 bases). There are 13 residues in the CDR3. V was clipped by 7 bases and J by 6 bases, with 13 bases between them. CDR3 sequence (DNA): TGTGCCAGCAATATCCCTGCGGGCAATGAGCAGTTCTTC. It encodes CASNIPAGNEQFF.

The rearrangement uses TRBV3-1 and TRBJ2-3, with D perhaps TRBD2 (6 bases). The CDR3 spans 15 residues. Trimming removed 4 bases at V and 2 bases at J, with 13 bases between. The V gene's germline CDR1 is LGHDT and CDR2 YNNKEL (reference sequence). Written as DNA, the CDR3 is TGTGCCAGCAGCCCACCGGGACTTGTCACAGATACGCAGTATTTT. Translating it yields CASSPPGLVTDTQYF.

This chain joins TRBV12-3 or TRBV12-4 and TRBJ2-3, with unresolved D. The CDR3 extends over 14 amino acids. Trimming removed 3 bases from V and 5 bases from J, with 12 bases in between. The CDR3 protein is CASSFIGLVDTQYF. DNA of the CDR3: TGTGCCAGCAGTTTTATCGGGTTGGTAGATACGCAGTATTTT.

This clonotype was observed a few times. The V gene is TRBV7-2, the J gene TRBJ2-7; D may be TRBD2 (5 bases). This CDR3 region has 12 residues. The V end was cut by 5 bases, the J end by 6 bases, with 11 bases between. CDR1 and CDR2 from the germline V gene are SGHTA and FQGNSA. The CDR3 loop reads CASSPYGVEQYF. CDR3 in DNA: TGTGCCAGCAGCCCCTACGGGGTCGAGCAGTACTTC.

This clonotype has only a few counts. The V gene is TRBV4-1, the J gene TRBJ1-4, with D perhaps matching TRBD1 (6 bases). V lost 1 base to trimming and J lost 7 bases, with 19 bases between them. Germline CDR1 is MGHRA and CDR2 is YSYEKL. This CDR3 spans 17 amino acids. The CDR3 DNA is TGCGCCAGCAGCCAAGCCCTGGGGGGCGAGGGTGGTGAAAAACTGTTTTTT. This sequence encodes CASSQALGGEGGEKLFF.

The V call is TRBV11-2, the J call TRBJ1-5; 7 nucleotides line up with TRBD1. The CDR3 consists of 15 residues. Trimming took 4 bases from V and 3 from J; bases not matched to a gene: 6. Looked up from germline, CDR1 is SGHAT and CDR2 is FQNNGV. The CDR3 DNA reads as TGTGCCAGCAGCTCACCGGGACAGCACAATCAGCCCCAGCATTTT. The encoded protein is CASSSPGQHNQPQHF.

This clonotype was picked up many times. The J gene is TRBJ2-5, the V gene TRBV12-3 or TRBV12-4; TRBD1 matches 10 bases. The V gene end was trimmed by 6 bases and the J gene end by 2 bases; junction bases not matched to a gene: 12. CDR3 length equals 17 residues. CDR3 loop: CASRIGRGQGSQETQYF. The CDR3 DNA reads TGTGCCAGCAGGATTGGCAGGGGACAGGGGAGTCAAGAGACCCAGTACTTC.

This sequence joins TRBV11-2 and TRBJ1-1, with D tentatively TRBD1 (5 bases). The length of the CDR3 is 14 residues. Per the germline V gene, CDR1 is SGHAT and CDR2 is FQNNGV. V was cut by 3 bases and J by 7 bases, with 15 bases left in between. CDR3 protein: CASSFGKGLGEAFF. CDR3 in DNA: TGTGCCAGCAGCTTTGGCAAGGGGCTCGGTGAAGCTTTCTTT.

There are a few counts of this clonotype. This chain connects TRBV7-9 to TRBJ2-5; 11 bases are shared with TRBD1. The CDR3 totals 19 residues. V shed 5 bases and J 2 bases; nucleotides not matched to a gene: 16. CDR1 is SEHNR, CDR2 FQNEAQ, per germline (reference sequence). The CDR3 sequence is CASSPRTGGVGAEQETQYF. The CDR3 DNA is TGTGCCAGCAGCCCCCGGACAGGGGGCGTGGGAGCCGAACAAGAGACCCAGTACTTC. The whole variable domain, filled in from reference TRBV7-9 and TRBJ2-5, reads DTGVSQNPRHKITKRGQNVTFRCDPISEHNRLYWYRQTLGQGPEFLTYFQNEAQLEKSRLLSDRFSAERPKGSFSTLEIQRTEQGDSAMYLCASSPRTGGVGAEQETQYFGPGTRLLVL.

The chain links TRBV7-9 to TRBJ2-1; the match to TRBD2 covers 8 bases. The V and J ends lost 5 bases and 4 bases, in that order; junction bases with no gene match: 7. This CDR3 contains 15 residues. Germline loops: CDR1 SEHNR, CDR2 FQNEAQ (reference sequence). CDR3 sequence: CASSLSLAGYNEQFF. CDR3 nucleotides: TGTGCCAGCAGCCTGAGTCTAGCGGGTTACAATGAGCAGTTCTTC.